A selection of T cell receptor beta chains follows, all from one sample in a study of monozygotic twins with inflammatory bowel disease. TCRdb re-called the 5' RACE reads and gives one entry per CDR3 protein, without DNA. The table lists around 410,000 distinct CDR3 sequences. The sequencing sample was made of blood. Every receptor here comes from a human donor with ulcerative colitis or Crohn's disease, or a healthy co-twin of an affected twin (not recorded which). Both conserved end residues are part of each CDR3.

TRBJ2-3 TRBV20-1 CSAGLWGAVTDTQYF
TRBJ2-7 TRBV3-1 CASSPGTPGYEQYF
TRBJ2-1 TRBV4-1 CASSQEGLGVSYNEQFF
TRBJ1-1 TRBV11-2 CASSPEQGRTEAFF
TRBJ2-1 TRBV20-1 CSARDARTGNEQFF
TRBJ1-4 TRBV20-1 CSARAGGGEKLFF
TRBJ1-5 TRBV28 CASRRDSYNQPQHF
TRBJ2-3 TRBV6-2/TRBV6-3 CASRDPSEPTDTQYF
TRBJ2-1 TRBV15 CAAGAGGGYNEQFF
TRBJ2-6 TRBV11-1 CASSSGTGGLSGANVLTF
TRBJ2-7 TRBV12-3/TRBV12-4 CASSLGRADSYEQYF
TRBJ2-7 TRBV20-1 CSARGGQGLGEQYF
TRBJ2-1 TRBV30 CAWSNGPYNEQFF
TRBJ2-5 TRBV5-1 CASSAGTSGQETQYF
TRBJ2-5 TRBV20-1 CSARREEIQETQYF
TRBJ1-3 TRBV5-6 CASSLLGNTIYF
TRBJ2-4 TRBV5-1 CASSLGQGLAKNIQYF
TRBJ2-3 TRBV30 CAWSVLRTDTQYF
TRBJ1-1 TRBV4-2 CASSPPGGRYGLLTEAFF
TRBJ1-2 TRBV28 CASSLVGPLYLYTF
TRBJ1-2 TRBV7-9 CASSSGGQSGYTF
TRBJ1-6 TRBV7-3 CASARDSNSPLHF
TRBJ2-6 TRBV5-5 CASSLQGIGANVLTF
TRBJ2-6 TRBV2 CARKDSGANVLTF
TRBJ2-7 TRBV20-1 CSARGGGPPYEQYF
TRBJ1-1 TRBV12-3/TRBV12-4 CASSYRTGGEAFF
TRBJ2-5 TRBV18 CASSYGLAGIEDQYF
TRBJ2-2 TRBV4-3 CASSQERTGGSNTGELFF
TRBJ1-1 TRBV20-1 CSARPPGQEGTEAFF
TRBJ2-7 TRBV7-2 CASSLESPAYEQYF
TRBJ2-3 TRBV5-1 CASSFPAGAATFTDTQYF
TRBJ2-5 TRBV30 CAWSGLADRAQYF
TRBJ1-1 TRBV7-2 CASSYSMNTEAFF
TRBJ1-6 TRBV2 CASRQGPGSPLHF
TRBJ2-1 TRBV4-1 CASSQDPRVEEQFF
TRBJ2-7 TRBV10-3 CAIGRLSSYEQYF
TRBJ1-5 TRBV13 CASSLGKQGRQPQHF
TRBJ2-1 TRBV5-1 CASSLDSKNYNEQFF
TRBJ2-7 TRBV20-1 CSARDTSYEQYF
TRBJ2-5 TRBV18 CASSPLFPGLAGQETQYF
TRBJ2-3 TRBV10-3 CAIAAGLETDTQYF
TRBJ2-7 TRBV3-1 CASSQDPYTNEQYF
TRBJ2-7 TRBV28 CASSPWTPVQYF
TRBJ1-1 TRBV7-2 CASSLRDRPQAFF
TRBJ1-6 TRBV7-2 CASSHRGDRGRSPLHF
TRBJ2-1 TRBV2 CASSETTRAYNEQFF
TRBJ2-5 TRBV12-3/TRBV12-4 CASSLGGKTQYF
TRBJ1-2 TRBV19 CASSIGRSQGNYGYTF
TRBJ2-3 TRBV12-3/TRBV12-4 CASSFTTRGSGVNTQYF
TRBJ2-1 TRBV6-2/TRBV6-3 CASSFLASTYNEQFF
TRBJ2-1 TRBV7-3 CASSLTGEGYREQFF
TRBJ1-2 TRBV7-2 CASSSAGTQTYGYTF
TRBJ1-1 TRBV5-1 CASGQFGQANTEAFF
TRBJ2-5 TRBV4-2 CASSREPVRETQYF
TRBJ1-1 TRBV6-5 CASSYGWDRRDEAFF
TRBJ1-2 TRBV28 CASSLFPPRGYGYTF
TRBJ2-1 TRBV29-1 CSVAAGLTYNEQFF
TRBJ2-1 TRBV7-9 CASTYRNQAGEQFF
TRBJ1-5 TRBV18 CASSPAGAEAQPQHF